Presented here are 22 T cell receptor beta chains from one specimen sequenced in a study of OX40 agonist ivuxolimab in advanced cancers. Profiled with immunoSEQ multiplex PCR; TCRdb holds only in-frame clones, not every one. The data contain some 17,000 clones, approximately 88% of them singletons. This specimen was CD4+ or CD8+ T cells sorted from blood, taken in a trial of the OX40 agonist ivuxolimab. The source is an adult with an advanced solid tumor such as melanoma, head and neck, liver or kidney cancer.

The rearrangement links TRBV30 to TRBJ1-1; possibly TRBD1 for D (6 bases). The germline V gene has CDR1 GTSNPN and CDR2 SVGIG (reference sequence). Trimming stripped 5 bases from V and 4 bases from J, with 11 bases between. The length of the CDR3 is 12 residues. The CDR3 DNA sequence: TGTGCCTGGGGTAGGGGGACCACTGAAGCTTTCTTT. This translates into CAWGRGTTEAFF.

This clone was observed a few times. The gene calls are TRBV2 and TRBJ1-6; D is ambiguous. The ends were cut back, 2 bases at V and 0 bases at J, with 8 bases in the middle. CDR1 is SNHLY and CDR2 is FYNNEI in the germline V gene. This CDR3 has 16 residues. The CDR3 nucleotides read TGTGCCAGCAGTGAACTACGGAGCTCCTATAATTCACCCCTCCACTTT. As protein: CASSELRSSYNSPLHF.

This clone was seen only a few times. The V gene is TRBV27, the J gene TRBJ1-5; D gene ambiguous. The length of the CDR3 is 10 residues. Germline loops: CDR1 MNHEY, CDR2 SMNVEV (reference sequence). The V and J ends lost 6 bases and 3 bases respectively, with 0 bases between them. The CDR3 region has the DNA TGTGCCAGCAGCAATCAGCCCCAGCATTTT. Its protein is CASSNQPQHF.

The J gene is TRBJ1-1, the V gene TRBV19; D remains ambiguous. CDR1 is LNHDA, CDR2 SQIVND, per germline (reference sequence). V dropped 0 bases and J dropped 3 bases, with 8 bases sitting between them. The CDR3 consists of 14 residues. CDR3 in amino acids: CASSIDAGDTEAFF. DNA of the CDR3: TGTGCCAGTAGTATAGATGCCGGGGACACTGAAGCTTTCTTT.

The CDR3 here is CASSATVTQGSGGGYTF. The CDR3 DNA is TGTGCCAGCTCAGCCACGGTAACACAGGGATCTGGTGGTGGCTACACCTTC. The chain has TRBV18 and TRBJ1-2, with a weak D call TRBD1 (6 bases). This CDR3 is built from 17 residues. The V end was cut by 5 bases, the J end by 7 bases, with 26 bases between. The germline gives CDR1 KGHSH, CDR2 LQKENI.

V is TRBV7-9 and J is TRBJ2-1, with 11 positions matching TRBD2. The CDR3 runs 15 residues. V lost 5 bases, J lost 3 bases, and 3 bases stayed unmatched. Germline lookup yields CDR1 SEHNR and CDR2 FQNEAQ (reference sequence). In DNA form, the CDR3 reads TGTGCCAGCAGCATACTAGCGGGGGTCTACAATGAGCAGTTCTTC. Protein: CASSILAGVYNEQFF.

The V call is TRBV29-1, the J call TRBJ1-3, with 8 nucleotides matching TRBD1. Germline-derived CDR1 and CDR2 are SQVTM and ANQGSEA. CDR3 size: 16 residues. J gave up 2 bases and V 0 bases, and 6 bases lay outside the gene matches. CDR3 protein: CSVEDPTGDPGNTIYF. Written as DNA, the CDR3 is TGCAGCGTTGAAGACCCGACAGGGGACCCTGGAAACACCATATATTTT. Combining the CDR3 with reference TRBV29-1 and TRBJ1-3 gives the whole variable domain SAVISQKPSRDICQRGTSLTIQCQVDSQVTMMFWYRQQPGQSLTLIATANQGSEATYESGFVIDKFPISRPNLTFSTLTVSNMSPEDSSIYLCSVEDPTGDPGNTIYFGEGSWLTVV.

The CDR3 nucleotides are TGTGCCAGCAGCCAAGATCCCCTCGGACAGGGCTATGGCTACACCTTC. Amino acids: CASSQDPLGQGYGYTF. V is TRBV4-2 and J is TRBJ1-2, with 8 nucleotides matching TRBD1. The germline CDR1 and CDR2 sequences are LGHNA and YNFKEQ. This CDR3 region has 16 residues. With 0 bases clipped from V and 4 bases from J, the junction kept 7 bases outside the gene matches.

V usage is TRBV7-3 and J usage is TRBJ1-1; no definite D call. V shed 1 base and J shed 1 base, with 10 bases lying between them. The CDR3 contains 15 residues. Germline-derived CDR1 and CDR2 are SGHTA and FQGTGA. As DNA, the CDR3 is TGTGCCAGCAGCTTAAGCTACACGGGGAACACTGAAGCTTTCTTT. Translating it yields CASSLSYTGNTEAFF.

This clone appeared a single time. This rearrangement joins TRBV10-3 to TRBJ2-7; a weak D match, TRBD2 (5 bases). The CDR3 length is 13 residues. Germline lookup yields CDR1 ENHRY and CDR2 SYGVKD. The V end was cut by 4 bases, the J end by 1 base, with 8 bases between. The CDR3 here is CAISGPGSYEQYF. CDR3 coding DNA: TGTGCCATCAGTGGTCCGGGATCCTACGAGCAGTACTTC.

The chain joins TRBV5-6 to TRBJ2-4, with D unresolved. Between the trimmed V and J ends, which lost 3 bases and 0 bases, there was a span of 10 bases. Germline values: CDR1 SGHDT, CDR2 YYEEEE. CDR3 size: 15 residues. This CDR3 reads CASSSDGLAKNIQYF. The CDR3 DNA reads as TGTGCCAGCAGCTCGGACGGCCTAGCCAAAAACATTCAGTACTTC.

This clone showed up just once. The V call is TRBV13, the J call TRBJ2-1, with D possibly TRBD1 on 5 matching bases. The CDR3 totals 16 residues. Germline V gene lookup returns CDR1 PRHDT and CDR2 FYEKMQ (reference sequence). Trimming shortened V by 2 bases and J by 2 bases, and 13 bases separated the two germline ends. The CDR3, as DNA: TGTGCCAGCAGCTTAAGGTACAGGATGGCCTACAATGAGCAGTTCTTC. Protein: CASSLRYRMAYNEQFF.

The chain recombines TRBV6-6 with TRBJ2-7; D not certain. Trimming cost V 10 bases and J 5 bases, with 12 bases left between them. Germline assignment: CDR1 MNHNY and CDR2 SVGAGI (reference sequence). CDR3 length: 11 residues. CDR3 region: CATSMGNEQYF. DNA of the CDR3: TGTGCCACCTCCATGGGAAACGAGCAGTACTTC.

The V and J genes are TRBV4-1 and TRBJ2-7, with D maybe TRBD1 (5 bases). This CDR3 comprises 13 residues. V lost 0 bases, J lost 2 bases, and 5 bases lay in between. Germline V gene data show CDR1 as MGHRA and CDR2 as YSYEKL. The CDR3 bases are TGCGCCAGCAGCCAAGAAGGGGCCTACGAGCAGTACTTC. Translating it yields CASSQEGAYEQYF.

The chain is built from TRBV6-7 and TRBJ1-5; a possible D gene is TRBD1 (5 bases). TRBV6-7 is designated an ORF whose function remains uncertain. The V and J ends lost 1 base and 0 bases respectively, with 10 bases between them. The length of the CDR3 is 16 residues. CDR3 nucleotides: TGTGCCAGCAGTTACTTGGGGGACCATAGCAATCAGCCCCAGCATTTT. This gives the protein CASSYLGDHSNQPQHF.

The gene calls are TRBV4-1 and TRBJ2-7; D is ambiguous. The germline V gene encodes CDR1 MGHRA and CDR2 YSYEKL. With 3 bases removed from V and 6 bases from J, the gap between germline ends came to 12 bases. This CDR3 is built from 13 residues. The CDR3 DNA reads TGCGCCAGCAGCCAGCTTAGGGCCTCCGAGCAGTACTTC. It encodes CASSQLRASEQYF.

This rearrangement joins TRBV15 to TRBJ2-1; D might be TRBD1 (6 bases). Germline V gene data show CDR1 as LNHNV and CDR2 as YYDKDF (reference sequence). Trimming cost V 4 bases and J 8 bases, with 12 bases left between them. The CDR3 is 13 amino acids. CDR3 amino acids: CATSTAAGDEQFF. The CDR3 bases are TGTGCCACCAGCACCGCAGCAGGGGATGAGCAGTTCTTC.

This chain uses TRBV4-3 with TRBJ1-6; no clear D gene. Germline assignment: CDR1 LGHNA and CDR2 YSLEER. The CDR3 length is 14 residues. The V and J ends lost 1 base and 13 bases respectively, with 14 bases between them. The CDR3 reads CASSQVVMGPPLHF. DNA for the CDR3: TGCGCCAGCAGCCAAGTTGTAATGGGTCCCCCCCTCCACTTT.

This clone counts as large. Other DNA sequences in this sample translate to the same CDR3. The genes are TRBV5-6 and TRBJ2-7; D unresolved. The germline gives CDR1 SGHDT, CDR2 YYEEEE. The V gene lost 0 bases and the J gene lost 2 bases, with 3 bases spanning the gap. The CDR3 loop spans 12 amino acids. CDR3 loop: CASSLATYEQYF. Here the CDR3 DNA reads TGTGCCAGCAGCTTGGCCACCTACGAGCAGTACTTC.

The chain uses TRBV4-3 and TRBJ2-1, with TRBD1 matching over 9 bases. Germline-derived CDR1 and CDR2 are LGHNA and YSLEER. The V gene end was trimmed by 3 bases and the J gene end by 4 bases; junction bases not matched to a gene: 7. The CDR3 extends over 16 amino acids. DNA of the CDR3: TGCGCCAGCAGCCAGGAGGGACAGGGCACGTACAATGAGCAGTTCTTC. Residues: CASSQEGQGTYNEQFF.

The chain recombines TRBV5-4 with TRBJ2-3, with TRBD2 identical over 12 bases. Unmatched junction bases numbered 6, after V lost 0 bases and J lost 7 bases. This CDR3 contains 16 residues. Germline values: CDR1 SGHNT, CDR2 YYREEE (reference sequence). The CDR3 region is CASSLASGRAQNTQYF. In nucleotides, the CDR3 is TGTGCCAGCAGCTTGGCTAGCGGGAGGGCCCAGAATACGCAGTATTTT.

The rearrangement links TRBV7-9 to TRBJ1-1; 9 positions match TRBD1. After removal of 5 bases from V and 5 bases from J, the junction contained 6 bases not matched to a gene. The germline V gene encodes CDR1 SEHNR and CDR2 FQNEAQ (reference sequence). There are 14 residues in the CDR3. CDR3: CASSLKTGGTEAFF. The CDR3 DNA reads TGTGCCAGCAGCCTGAAGACAGGGGGGACTGAAGCTTTCTTT.